This is a list of T cell receptor beta chains from one sample in a study of monozygotic twins with inflammatory bowel disease. TCRdb re-called the 5' RACE reads; one entry per CDR3 protein, DNA not given. Here the sample table reports about 300,000 distinct CDR3 sequences. Sequencing used blood. All receptors derive from a human donor with ulcerative colitis or Crohn's disease, or a healthy co-twin of an affected twin (not recorded which). Each CDR3 is given with its conserved first and last residue.

v_gene: TRBV4-2
j_gene: TRBJ1-4
CDR3aa: CASSQGQQNEKLFF

v_gene: TRBV9
j_gene: TRBJ2-2
CDR3aa: CASSGQGFANTGELFF

v_gene: TRBV12-3/TRBV12-4
j_gene: TRBJ1-1
CDR3aa: CASRSRTGGTEAFF

v_gene: TRBV3-1
j_gene: TRBJ1-6
CDR3aa: CASSHYRSNSPLHF

v_gene: TRBV7-9
j_gene: TRBJ2-3
CDR3aa: CASTTRTDTQYF

v_gene: TRBV27
j_gene: TRBJ2-7
CDR3aa: CASSRRSELTYEQYF

v_gene: TRBV4-2
j_gene: TRBJ2-7
CDR3aa: CASSQDRTVLERNYEQYF

v_gene: TRBV28
j_gene: TRBJ2-7
CDR3aa: CASSSMNTGPEQYF

v_gene: TRBV6-1
j_gene: TRBJ1-2
CDR3aa: CASSLGQGFGGYTF

v_gene: TRBV25-1
j_gene: TRBJ2-7
CDR3aa: CASSEAGDEQYF

v_gene: TRBV7-9
j_gene: TRBJ2-3
CDR3aa: CASSYTTSTDTQYF

v_gene: TRBV29-1
j_gene: TRBJ2-5
CDR3aa: CSAMTGQGGETQYF

v_gene: TRBV6-1
j_gene: TRBJ2-2
CDR3aa: CASSDRTENTGELFF

v_gene: TRBV7-3
j_gene: TRBJ2-2
CDR3aa: CASSSPGSGELFF

v_gene: TRBV10-3
j_gene: TRBJ2-1
CDR3aa: CAISGTEGSEQFF

v_gene: TRBV9
j_gene: TRBJ2-7
CDR3aa: CASSVAPPYEQYF

v_gene: TRBV5-4
j_gene: TRBJ2-2
CDR3aa: CASSLTGQASGELFF

v_gene: TRBV7-9
j_gene: TRBJ2-3
CDR3aa: CASTPPGLAGIHTQYF

v_gene: TRBV7-2
j_gene: TRBJ2-2
CDR3aa: CASSPRRPANTGELFF

v_gene: TRBV7-3
j_gene: TRBJ1-1
CDR3aa: CASSLSSTGQVAFF

v_gene: TRBV5-5
j_gene: TRBJ2-6
CDR3aa: CASSSGTPSGANVLTF

v_gene: TRBV4-1
j_gene: TRBJ2-7
CDR3aa: CASSRCERRDRLSSMAYEQYF

v_gene: TRBV7-8
j_gene: TRBJ2-1
CDR3aa: CASSLVSGSEQFF

v_gene: TRBV18
j_gene: TRBJ2-5
CDR3aa: CASSPYRAMETQYF

v_gene: TRBV4-2
j_gene: TRBJ1-4
CDR3aa: CASSRETGWDEKLFF

v_gene: TRBV5-1
j_gene: TRBJ2-7
CDR3aa: CASRRSGTGSSYEQYF

v_gene: TRBV12-3/TRBV12-4
j_gene: TRBJ1-1
CDR3aa: CASNGQGGTEAFF

v_gene: TRBV20-1
j_gene: TRBJ2-3
CDR3aa: CSARAGGRGDTQYF

v_gene: TRBV5-1
j_gene: TRBJ1-4
CDR3aa: CASSGGTSYATNEKLFF

v_gene: TRBV6-2/TRBV6-3
j_gene: TRBJ2-1
CDR3aa: CASKPGQGINEQFF

v_gene: TRBV5-1
j_gene: TRBJ2-1
CDR3aa: CASSLNSGGAYNEQFF